Sequencing of this T cell receptor beta chain was carried out in a study of T cells in Graves' hyperthyroidism and ophthalmopathy. Hyperthyroidism, newly diagnosed and lasting under 2 months, affected patients aged 18 to 65. Any patient presenting with uncontrolled infection, other autoimmune disease, pregnancy or lactation was left out. Source material for PBMCs was more than 7.5 ml fresh peripheral blood. RNA transcripts were the template for amplifying TCR beta CDR3 regions. TCR CDR3 regions were first amplified by RT-PCR with HTBI primers. TCRdb recomputed calls from the multiplex PCR reads with MiXCR, one row per CDR3 protein. This sample carries a few hundred thousand distinct CDR3 sequences, roughly 25% of them seen once, and the ten largest clones take roughly 80%. This clonotype was picked up a small number of times. Its antigen is unknown. The germline V and J ends were trimmed by 8 bases and 5 bases, with 24 bases remaining between them. CDR1 and CDR2 (germline): MNHNS, SASEGT. This CDR3 is built from 16 residues.

Notes on the study in general: Blood also carried most thyroid clonotypes expanded above 0.001.

The receptor was derived from a man aged 50 to 60 with Graves' hyperthyroidism. Input material: blood. The chain recombines TRBV6-1 with TRBJ2-5; possibly TRBD2 for D (6 bases). For the CDR3, the DNA is TGTGCCAGCGGTACGAAATTGCGGGAAGTTGGGGAGACCCAGTACTTC. Protein: CASGTKLREVGETQYF.